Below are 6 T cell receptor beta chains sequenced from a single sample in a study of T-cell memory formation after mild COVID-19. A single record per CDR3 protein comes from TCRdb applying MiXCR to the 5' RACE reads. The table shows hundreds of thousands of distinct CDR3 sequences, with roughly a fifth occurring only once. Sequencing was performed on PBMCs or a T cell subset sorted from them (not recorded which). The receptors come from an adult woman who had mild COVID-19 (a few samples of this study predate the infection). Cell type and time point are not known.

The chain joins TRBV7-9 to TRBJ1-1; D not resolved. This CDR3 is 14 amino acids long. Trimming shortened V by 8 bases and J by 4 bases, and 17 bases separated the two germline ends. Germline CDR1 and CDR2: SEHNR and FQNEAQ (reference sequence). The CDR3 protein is CASRAGVKGTEAFF. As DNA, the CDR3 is TGTGCCAGCCGGGCGGGAGTAAAAGGCACTGAAGCTTTCTTT. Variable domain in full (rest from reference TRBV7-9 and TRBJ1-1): DTGVSQNPRHKITKRGQNVTFRCDPISEHNRLYWYRQTLGQGPEFLTYFQNEAQLEKSRLLSDRFSAERPKGSFSTLEIQRTEQGDSAMYLCASRAGVKGTEAFFGQGTRLTVV.

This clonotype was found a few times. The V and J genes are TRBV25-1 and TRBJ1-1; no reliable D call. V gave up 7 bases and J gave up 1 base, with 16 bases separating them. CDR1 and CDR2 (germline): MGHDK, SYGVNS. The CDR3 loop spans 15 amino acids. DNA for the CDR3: TGTGCCAGCACCGAATCTGGCATACAGAACACTGAAGCTTTCTTT. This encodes CASTESGIQNTEAFF.

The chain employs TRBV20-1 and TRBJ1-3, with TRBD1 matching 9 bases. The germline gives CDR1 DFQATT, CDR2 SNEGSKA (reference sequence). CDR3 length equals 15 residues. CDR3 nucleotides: TGCAGCGCCACTTCTCGGGACAGGGCTGGAAACACCATATATTTT. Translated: CSATSRDRAGNTIYF.

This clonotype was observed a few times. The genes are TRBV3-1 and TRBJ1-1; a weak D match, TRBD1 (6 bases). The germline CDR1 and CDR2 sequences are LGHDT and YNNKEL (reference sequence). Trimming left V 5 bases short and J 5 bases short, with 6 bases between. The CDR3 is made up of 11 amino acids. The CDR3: CASSGQTEAFF. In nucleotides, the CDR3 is TGTGCCAGCAGCGGACAGACTGAAGCTTTCTTT.

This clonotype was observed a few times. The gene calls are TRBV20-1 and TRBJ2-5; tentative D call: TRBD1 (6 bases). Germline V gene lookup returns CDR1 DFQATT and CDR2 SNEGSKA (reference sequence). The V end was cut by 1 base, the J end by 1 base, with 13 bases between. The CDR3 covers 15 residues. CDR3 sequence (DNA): TGCAGTGCTAGAGTTCCGGGACAACCCCAAGAGACCCAGTACTTC. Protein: CSARVPGQPQETQYF.

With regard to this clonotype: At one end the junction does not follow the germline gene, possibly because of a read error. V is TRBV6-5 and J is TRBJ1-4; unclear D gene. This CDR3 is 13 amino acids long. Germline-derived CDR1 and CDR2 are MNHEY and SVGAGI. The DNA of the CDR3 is TGTGCCAGCAGCTACTCGACGGCTGAAAAACTGTTTTTT. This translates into CASSYSTAEKLFF.